This is a list of T cell receptor beta chains from one sample in a study of blood T cell repertoires in COVID-19. Clones were read by immunoSEQ multiplex PCR, and TCRdb kept only the in-frame ones, dropping some. Of about 330,000 clones in the sample, over 80% are singletons; the top ten hold about 4.7%. Material for sequencing was PBMCs or T cells enriched from blood (not recorded which). The source is a man younger than 40 who had recovered from COVID-19. CDR3s include the opening cysteine and the closing phenylalanine or tryptophan.

v_call: TRBV2; cdr3_aa: CAVTRGASGTEAFF
v_call: TRBV30; cdr3_aa: CAWSIDSSSYEQYF
v_call: TRBV3-1/TRBV3-2; cdr3_aa: CASSQVVTGGANGYTF
v_call: TRBV11-3; cdr3_aa: CASSSAGRNTEAFF
v_call: TRBV25-1; cdr3_aa: CASRGTGRTDTQYF
v_call: TRBV27; cdr3_aa: CASRPTATGTGGRDYGYTF
v_call: TRBV28; cdr3_aa: CASSPRDRARQPQHF
v_call: TRBV7-9; cdr3_aa: CASSSGQGSDTQYF
v_call: TRBV2; cdr3_aa: CASQDSGGPILHGYEQYF
v_call: TRBV28; cdr3_aa: CASSSPGQGARGTDTQYF
v_call: TRBV19; cdr3_aa: CASSMSRKRNTEAFF
v_call: TRBV5-4; cdr3_aa: CASSLDRGEQYF
v_call: TRBV1; cdr3_aa: CTSSQDLGLAGTYNEQFF
v_call: TRBV7-9; cdr3_aa: CASSQDRERSPLHF
v_call: TRBV19; cdr3_aa: CASSTDALNTEAFF
v_call: TRBV28; cdr3_aa: CASSPVGARQPQHF
v_call: TRBV7-6; cdr3_aa: CASSLGTTRGNTEAFF
v_call: TRBV5-4; cdr3_aa: CASSLIDRPSSYNSPLHF
v_call: TRBV28; cdr3_aa: CASTASGDRAYEQYF
v_call: TRBV5-5; cdr3_aa: CASSPHSGQPQHF
v_call: TRBV5-1; cdr3_aa: CASRQREMANTGELFF
v_call: TRBV5-5; cdr3_aa: CASSLDGGPAISGANVLTF
v_call: TRBV10-3; cdr3_aa: CAAGGRNEQYF
v_call: TRBV5-1; cdr3_aa: CASSLDGTSDGELFF
v_call: TRBV7-6; cdr3_aa: CASSLGLGDEQFF
v_call: TRBV4-1; cdr3_aa: CASSQVHQGGPSGNTIYF
v_call: TRBV11-2; cdr3_aa: CASSFWAGGRSDTQYF
v_call: TRBV14; cdr3_aa: CASSQVGQGYSSNEQFF